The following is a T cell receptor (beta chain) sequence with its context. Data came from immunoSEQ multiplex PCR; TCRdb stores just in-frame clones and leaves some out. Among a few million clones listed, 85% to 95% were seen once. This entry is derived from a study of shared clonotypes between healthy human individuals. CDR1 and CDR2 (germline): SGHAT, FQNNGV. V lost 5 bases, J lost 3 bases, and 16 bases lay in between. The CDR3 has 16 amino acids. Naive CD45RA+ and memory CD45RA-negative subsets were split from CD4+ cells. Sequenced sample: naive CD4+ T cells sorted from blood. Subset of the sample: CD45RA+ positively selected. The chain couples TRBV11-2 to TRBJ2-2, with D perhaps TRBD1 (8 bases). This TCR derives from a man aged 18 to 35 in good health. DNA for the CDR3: TGTGCCAGCAGCCCAAACAGGGGGGGCGACACCGGGGAGCTGTTTTTT. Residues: CASSPNRGGDTGELFF.